Presented here are 31 T cell receptor beta chains from one specimen sequenced in a study of cytomegalovirus exposure and HLA in healthy donors. The primer mix had 60 Vbeta and 13 Jbeta primers. Sequenced by immunoSEQ multiplex PCR; TCRdb stores in-frame clones only, minus some. The profile shows 150,000 or so clones, over 70% of them singletons. The material sequenced was PBMCs. Receptors originate from a man aged 25 to 40 in good health and CMV-seropositive.

The chain has TRBV29-1 and TRBJ2-2; 7 nucleotides line up with TRBD1. The CDR3 is 17 amino acids. J lost 7 bases, V lost 1 base, and 15 bases had no gene match. The germline CDR1 and CDR2 sequences are SQVTM and ANQGSEA. As DNA, the CDR3 is TGCAGCGTTGAAGTGTTGGGCGGGCCAGGGGGTGGCGGGGAGCTGTTTTTT. This codes for CSVEVLGGPGGGGELFF.

This chain uses TRBV11-3 with TRBJ2-5, with 7 bases fitting TRBD1. With the DNA end fitting TRBJ2-7 better, the J assignment may be wrong. Germline CDR1 is SGHNT and CDR2 is YENEEA. The CDR3 runs to 14 residues. CDR3 loop: CASSLGDSSYEQYF. As DNA, the CDR3 is TGTGCCAGCAGCTTAGGGGACAGCTCCTACGAGCAGTACTTC.

The V call is TRBV19, the J call TRBJ1-1, with 7 bases lining up with TRBD1. The ends lost 1 base at V and 6 bases at J; junction bases unmatched: 5. Germline CDR1 reads LNHDA; CDR2 reads SQIVND (reference sequence). The CDR3 extends over 14 amino acids. CDR3 bases: TGTGCCAGTAGTATAGGGGACAGCGGCGCTGAAGCTTTCTTT. Its translation: CASSIGDSGAEAFF.

The chain has TRBV5-6 and TRBJ2-5, with TRBD2 matching over 7 bases. This CDR3 is built from 13 residues. Losses at the gene ends were 4 bases for V and 4 bases for J; bases not matched to a gene: 4. Germline lookup yields CDR1 SGHDT and CDR2 YYEEEE. The DNA for the CDR3 is TGTGCCAGCAGCGTGGGACTACGAGAGACCCAGTACTTC. Amino acid sequence: CASSVGLRETQYF.

The chain uses TRBV27 and TRBJ2-1; 8 positions match TRBD2. V trimming: 1 base; J trimming: 5 bases; junction bases outside the gene matches: 4. Germline V gene lookup returns CDR1 MNHEY and CDR2 SMNVEV (reference sequence). CDR3 length equals 15 residues. Written as DNA, the CDR3 is TGTGCCAGCAGTTTATATGCGGGAGGAAACAATGAGCAGTTCTTC. It yields the protein CASSLYAGGNNEQFF.

The chain carries TRBV18 and TRBJ2-3, with TRBD2 matching over 7 bases. CDR3 length: 15 residues. Per the germline V gene, CDR1 is KGHSH and CDR2 is LQKENI. V dropped 5 bases and J dropped 0; count of bases not matched to a gene: 5. Here the CDR3 reads CASSWASGSTDTQYF. CDR3 DNA: TGTGCCAGCTCATGGGCTAGCGGAAGCACAGATACGCAGTATTTT. Combining the CDR3 with reference TRBV18 and TRBJ2-3 gives the whole variable domain NAGVMQNPRHLVRRRGQEARLRCSPMKGHSHVYWYRQLPEEGLKFMVYLQKENIIDESGMPKERFSAEFPKEGPSILRIQQVVRGDSAAYFCASSWASGSTDTQYFGPGTRLTVL.

The chain uses TRBV11-2 and TRBJ2-7; 8 bases agree with TRBD1. CDR3 length equals 15 residues. Trimming cost V 1 base and J 3 bases; bases outside gene matches: 5. Per germline, CDR1 SGHAT and CDR2 FQNNGV. CDR3 sequence: CASSLARGHLYEQYF. The CDR3 region has the DNA TGTGCCAGCAGCTTAGCCAGGGGGCACCTCTACGAGCAGTACTTC.

The rearrangement joins TRBV7-2 to TRBJ2-7; TRBD2 matches at 9 bases. The trim removed 1 base at V and 3 bases at J, leaving 4 bases unmatched. This CDR3 has 15 amino acids. CDR1 is SGHTA, CDR2 FQGNSA, per germline. In DNA form, the CDR3 reads TGTGCCAGCAGCTTAGGACTAGCGGAGAACTACGAGCAGTACTTC. As protein: CASSLGLAENYEQYF.

This clone was picked up a small number of times. The rearrangement links TRBV4-2 to TRBJ2-7; 8 positions match TRBD2. Germline CDR1 LGHNA, CDR2 YNFKEQ. The V gene end was trimmed by 6 bases and the J gene end by 4 bases; junction bases not matched to a gene: 8. The CDR3 loop spans 14 amino acids. This chain's CDR3 is CASRQSGSRYEQYF. The CDR3 DNA reads TGTGCCAGCAGACAAAGCGGGAGCAGATACGAGCAGTACTTC.

The genes are TRBV25-1 and TRBJ1-1; perhaps TRBD1 as D (5 bases). The CDR3 length is 15 residues. Germline loops: CDR1 MGHDK, CDR2 SYGVNS. Trimming pared 1 base from V and 5 bases from J, leaving 14 bases between. The CDR3 loop reads CASSEFGGKGTEAFF. CDR3 DNA sequence: TGTGCCAGCAGTGAATTTGGGGGGAAGGGGACTGAAGCTTTCTTT. The full variable domain, completed using reference TRBV25-1 and TRBJ1-1, is EADIYQTPRYLVIGTGKKITLECSQTMGHDKMYWYQQDPGMELHLIHYSYGVNSTEKGDLSSESTVSRIRTEHFPLTLESARPSHTSQYLCASSEFGGKGTEAFFGQGTRLTVV.

The chain joins TRBV5-8 to TRBJ2-3; tentatively, D is TRBD1 (6 bases). Germline CDR1 SGHTS, CDR2 YDEGEE. The CDR3 runs 16 residues. With 0 bases removed from V and 0 bases from J, the gap between germline ends came to 11 bases. CDR3 nucleotide sequence: TGTGCCAGCAGCTTGGATCGGGACACGAGCACAGATACGCAGTATTTT. It is translated as CASSLDRDTSTDTQYF.

The chain links TRBV30 to TRBJ1-5, with D tentatively TRBD1 (5 bases). V was cut by 3 bases and J by 0 bases, with 6 bases left in between. Germline CDR1 reads GTSNPN; CDR2 reads SVGIG (reference sequence). This CDR3 region has 13 residues. In nucleotides, the CDR3 is TGTGCCTGGAGCGGGGGTAGCAATCAGCCCCAGCATTTT. The encoded protein is CAWSGGSNQPQHF.

The chain is built from TRBV5-4 and TRBJ2-3, with 8 bases fitting TRBD2. CDR3 length equals 19 residues. The V and J ends lost 4 bases and 1 base, in that order; junction bases with no gene match: 17. Germline values: CDR1 SGHNT, CDR2 YYREEE (reference sequence). In DNA form, the CDR3 reads TGTGCCAGCAGCATAGGGGGACATCCCACCGGGGGGGGCACAGATACGCAGTATTTT. The encoded protein is CASSIGGHPTGGGTDTQYF. Complete variable domain (other parts from reference TRBV5-4 and TRBJ2-3): ETGVTQSPTHLIKTRGQQVTLRCSSQSGHNTVSWYQQALGQGPQFIFQYYREEENGRGNFPPRFSGLQFPNYSSELNVNALELDDSALYLCASSIGGHPTGGGTDTQYFGPGTRLTVL.

This sequence joins TRBV9 and TRBJ1-1, with 9 bases aligning to TRBD1. The V gene end was trimmed by 3 bases and the J gene end by 0 bases; junction bases not matched to a gene: 3. The CDR3 covers 15 residues. The V gene's germline CDR1 is SGDLS and CDR2 YYNGEE. In DNA, the CDR3 is TGTGCCAGCAGCGGTGGACAGGGGATGAACACTGAAGCTTTCTTT. Its translation: CASSGGQGMNTEAFF.

The chain recombines TRBV4-1 with TRBJ2-2; 14 bases align to TRBD2. This CDR3 has 17 residues. Trimming cost V 2 bases and J 6 bases; bases outside gene matches: 5. Germline V gene data show CDR1 as MGHRA and CDR2 as YSYEKL. The CDR3, as DNA: TGCGCCAGCAGCCAACCGGGACTAGCGGGAGAAGCCGGGGAGCTGTTTTTT. Translating it yields CASSQPGLAGEAGELFF.

The DNA of the CDR3 is TGTGCCAGCAGCTTCCAGAACACTGAAGCTTTCTTT. As protein: CASSFQNTEAFF. The V call is TRBV7-2, the J call TRBJ1-1; unclear D gene. Trimming removed 3 bases at V and 1 base at J, with 3 bases between. The V gene's germline CDR1 is SGHTA and CDR2 FQGNSA. CDR3 length: 12 residues. The variable domain in full, completed from reference TRBV7-2 and TRBJ1-1, reads GAGVSQSPSNKVTEKGKDVELRCDPISGHTALYWYRQSLGQGLEFLIYFQGNSAPDKSGLPSDRFSAERTGGSVSTLTIQRTQQEDSAVYLCASSFQNTEAFFGQGTRLTVV.

This clone showed up just a few times. The chain uses TRBV19 and TRBJ1-5; D may be TRBD1 (6 bases). Deletions cut 1 base from V and 6 bases from J, with 16 bases between. The CDR3 has 16 residues. The germline V gene encodes CDR1 LNHDA and CDR2 SQIVND (reference sequence). In DNA form, the CDR3 reads TGTGCCAGTAGTATAGGGAGGACAGAAAAGAGTCAGCCCCAGCATTTT. Amino acid sequence: CASSIGRTEKSQPQHF. Drawing the rest from reference TRBV19 and TRBJ1-5, the complete variable domain is DGGITQSPKYLFRKEGQNVTLSCEQNLNHDAMYWYRQDPGQGLRLIYYSQIVNDFQKGDIAEGYSVSREKKESFPLTVTSAQKNPTAFYLCASSIGRTEKSQPQHFGDGTRLSIL.

By proportion, this clone is medium-sized. The chain employs TRBV28 and TRBJ1-1; 7 nucleotides agree with TRBD1. Germline loops: CDR1 MDHEN, CDR2 SYDVKM. The CDR3 is made up of 16 amino acids. Trimming cost V 4 bases and J 1 base; bases outside gene matches: 9. CDR3 sequence: CASSSQRTGWNTEAFF. The CDR3 nucleotides read TGTGCCAGCAGTTCCCAGAGGACAGGCTGGAACACTGAAGCTTTCTTT.

The sample holds a few counts of this clone. The rearrangement links TRBV28 to TRBJ1-5; 9 nucleotides align to TRBD1. J gave up 6 bases and V 6 bases, and 9 bases lay outside the gene matches. This CDR3 spans 15 amino acids. Germline assignment: CDR1 MDHEN and CDR2 SYDVKM. The CDR3 here is CASRLQGQGGQPQHF. The CDR3 DNA reads as TGTGCCAGCAGGCTACAGGGACAGGGTGGTCAGCCCCAGCATTTT.

The V and J genes are TRBV4-2 and TRBJ2-5, with a tentative D call TRBD1 (5 bases). The CDR3 is 15 amino acids. Germline CDR1 is LGHNA and CDR2 is YNFKEQ. V lost 0 bases to trimming and J lost 5 bases, with 13 bases between them. The CDR3 DNA reads TGTGCCAGCAGCCAAGAGGTTCAGGGCAGCGAGACCCAGTACTTC. Translation gives CASSQEVQGSETQYF.

The count of this clone is one. The chain uses TRBV4-2 and TRBJ1-4, with 7 bases identical to TRBD1. This CDR3 is built from 14 residues. Per the germline V gene, CDR1 is LGHNA and CDR2 is YNFKEQ. Trimming took 5 bases from V and 4 from J; bases not matched to a gene: 4. DNA of the CDR3: TGTGCCAGCAGCGGACAGGTTGTTAATGAAAAACTGTTTTTT. It specifies CASSGQVVNEKLFF.

The genes are TRBV5-1 and TRBJ1-5; 10 bases line up with TRBD1. With 4 bases clipped from V and 6 bases from J, the junction kept 7 bases outside the gene matches. The germline CDR1 and CDR2 sequences are SGHRS and YFSETQ. The CDR3 is 15 amino acids. The CDR3 nucleotides are TGCGCCAGCAGCCCCGGGACAGGGGACGGTCAGCCCCAGCATTTT. Its translation is CASSPGTGDGQPQHF.

The sample holds a few counts of this clone. This chain joins TRBV4-2 and TRBJ2-5; TRBD2 matches 10 bases. The length of the CDR3 is 16 residues. The V and J ends lost 0 bases and 5 bases, in that order; junction bases with no gene match: 6. The germline V gene encodes CDR1 LGHNA and CDR2 YNFKEQ. The CDR3 loop is CASSQDASGSKETQYF. The DNA of the CDR3 is TGTGCCAGCAGCCAAGATGCTAGCGGGAGTAAGGAGACCCAGTACTTC.

The chain couples TRBV10-3 to TRBJ2-3; TRBD2 matches at 10 bases. Germline CDR1 is ENHRY and CDR2 is SYGVKD. This CDR3 is built from 16 residues. With V trimmed by 7 bases and J by 4 bases, 11 bases remained unmatched. CDR3 coding DNA: TGTGCCATCATGGGACCCCTAGCGGGAGTGCCAGATACGCAGTATTTT. Its protein is CAIMGPLAGVPDTQYF.

In its sample, this clone was seen once. The J gene is TRBJ2-1, the V gene TRBV18, with D possibly matching TRBD1 (5 bases). Germline V lookup: CDR1 KGHSH, CDR2 LQKENI. This CDR3 has 17 residues. The ends were cut back, 3 bases at V and 0 bases at J, with 15 bases in the middle. The CDR3 sequence is CASSPTGQLSSYNEQFF. DNA of the CDR3: TGTGCCAGCTCACCCACCGGACAATTAAGCTCCTACAATGAGCAGTTCTTC. The variable domain in full, with the rest retrieved from reference TRBV18 and TRBJ2-1, is NAGVMQNPRHLVRRRGQEARLRCSPMKGHSHVYWYRQLPEEGLKFMVYLQKENIIDESGMPKERFSAEFPKEGPSILRIQQVVRGDSAAYFCASSPTGQLSSYNEQFFGPGTRLTVL.

V and J are TRBV11-2 and TRBJ2-3; TRBD2 aligns across 8 bases. Germline CDR1 and CDR2: SGHAT and FQNNGV. V lost 2 bases and J lost 7; bases outside the gene matches: 20. This CDR3 region has 19 residues. The CDR3 spells CASSLHFLRVRGGKNTQYF. CDR3 in DNA: TGTGCCAGCAGCTTACATTTTTTGAGGGTGCGCGGGGGGAAGAATACGCAGTATTTT.

This sequence joins TRBV19 and TRBJ2-5; tentative D call: TRBD1 (5 bases). This CDR3 region has 14 residues. Germline-derived CDR1 and CDR2 are LNHDA and SQIVND (reference sequence). Trimming removed 4 bases at V and 1 base at J, with 10 bases between. The CDR3 DNA reads as TGTGCCAGTAGTACCCCAGGGCGCCAAGAGACCCAGTACTTC. It translates to CASSTPGRQETQYF.

The rearrangement uses TRBV29-1 and TRBJ1-2; 7 nucleotides agree with TRBD1. The germline gives CDR1 SQVTM, CDR2 ANQGSEA. J lost 7 bases, V lost 3 bases, and 5 bases had no gene match. The CDR3 has 12 amino acids. This CDR3 is CSVDDRVGGYTF. CDR3 DNA: TGCAGCGTTGACGACAGGGTTGGTGGCTACACCTTC.

V gene TRBV5-1 combines with J gene TRBJ1-3; 11 positions agree with TRBD1. This CDR3 comprises 16 residues. The V segment lost 4 bases and the J segment 4 bases; nucleotides outside the gene matches: 7. Per germline, CDR1 SGHRS and CDR2 YFSETQ. The CDR3 DNA reads TGCGCCAGCAGCCGGACAGGGGGCCGGGGGGGAAACACCATATATTTT. Protein: CASSRTGGRGGNTIYF.

This clone was detected a few times. The CDR3 loop is CASSITPTDPPYEQYF. The CDR3 bases are TGTGCCAGTAGTATAACGCCGACAGATCCGCCCTACGAGCAGTACTTC. The chain is built from TRBV19 and TRBJ2-7; possibly TRBD1 for D (5 bases). The V gene lost 2 bases and the J gene lost 2 bases, with 16 bases spanning the gap. The CDR3 covers 16 residues. Germline V lookup: CDR1 LNHDA, CDR2 SQIVND (reference sequence). The entire variable domain, with the rest obtained from reference TRBV19 and TRBJ2-7, is as follows: DGGITQSPKYLFRKEGQNVTLSCEQNLNHDAMYWYRQDPGQGLRLIYYSQIVNDFQKGDIAEGYSVSREKKESFPLTVTSAQKNPTAFYLCASSITPTDPPYEQYFGPGTRLTVT.

V usage is TRBV7-9 and J usage is TRBJ1-2; a weak D match, TRBD1 (6 bases). Germline V gene lookup returns CDR1 SEHNR and CDR2 FQNEAQ (reference sequence). CDR3 size: 13 residues. The germline V and J ends were trimmed by 4 bases and 7 bases, with 13 bases remaining between them. This CDR3 is CASSSRTAAGYTF. The CDR3 DNA sequence: TGTGCCAGCAGCTCTCGGACAGCAGCTGGCTACACCTTC. Using reference TRBV7-9 and TRBJ1-2 for the parts outside the CDR3, the full variable domain is DTGVSQNPRHKITKRGQNVTFRCDPISEHNRLYWYRQTLGQGPEFLTYFQNEAQLEKSRLLSDRFSAERPKGSFSTLEIQRTEQGDSAMYLCASSSRTAAGYTFGSGTRLTVV.